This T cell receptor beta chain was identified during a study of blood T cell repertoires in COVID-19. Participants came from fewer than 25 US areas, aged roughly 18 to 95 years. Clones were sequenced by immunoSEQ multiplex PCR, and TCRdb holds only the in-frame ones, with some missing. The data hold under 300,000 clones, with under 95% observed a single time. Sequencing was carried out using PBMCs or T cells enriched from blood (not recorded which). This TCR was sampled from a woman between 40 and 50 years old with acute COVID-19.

The CDR3: CAASRDSGETQYF. For the CDR3, the DNA is TGTGCCGCTTCCCGGGACTCCGGGGAGACCCAGTACTTC. This chain links TRBV5-6 with TRBJ2-5, with D possibly being TRBD2 (6 bases). V was trimmed by 10 bases and J by 5 bases, leaving 18 bases between them. CDR3 size: 13 residues. Germline V gene data show CDR1 as SGHDT and CDR2 as YYEEEE.